What follows describes a single TCR beta chain. Its cognate antigen is unknown. Via MiXCR, TCRdb re-called the 5' RACE reads, giving one row per CDR3 protein. The repertoire holds around 310,000 distinct CDR3 sequences, with 7.5% to 9% as singletons. The source of the sample is a study of T cells after yellow fever vaccination. Whole-study context: The authors prepared low-cell-number fractions using SMART-Seq v4 Ultra Low Input. Study observations and caveats: Booster samples showed a return of most primary-vaccination clones (about 97% CD4, 88% CD8). Any FACS-sorted repertoire could hold abundant clonotypes that contaminate it from the bulk population. Overall, a small share of clonotypes was seen in both CD4 and CD8 compartments.

The CDR3 totals 15 residues. V gave up 2 bases and J gave up 3 bases, with 11 bases separating them. Per germline, CDR1 MNHEY and CDR2 SMNVEV (reference sequence). This receptor was identified in a man aged 18 to 30 who received the YFV17D yellow fever vaccine. Sequences were derived from PBMCs, sampled on the day of the first yellow fever vaccination. The chain combines TRBV27 with TRBJ1-3; no reliable D call. Here the CDR3 DNA reads TGTGCCAGCAGTTTAAATCAGGCGGTTGGAAACACCATATATTTT. The encoded protein is CASSLNQAVGNTIYF.